These 29 T cell receptor beta chains came from one sample sequenced in a study of blood T cell repertoires in COVID-19. Sequencing used immunoSEQ multiplex PCR; TCRdb keeps in-frame clones, though not all of them. The data show 210,000 or so clones, around 90% seen once. The source material was peripheral blood. These receptors all stem from a middle-aged man with acute or convalescent COVID-19.

This chain connects TRBV6-4 to TRBJ1-2; 7 bases align to TRBD1. The CDR3 spans 13 residues. CDR1 is MRHNA, CDR2 SNTAGT, per germline. With V trimmed by 5 bases and J by 7 bases, 7 bases remained unmatched. The CDR3 spells CASSQQGTGGYTF. The DNA for the CDR3 is TGTGCCAGCAGTCAACAGGGGACCGGTGGCTACACCTTC.

The chain employs TRBV11-2 and TRBJ2-7; 7 nucleotides match TRBD2. V lost 0 bases and J lost 1; bases outside the gene matches: 6. From germline, CDR1 is SGHAT and CDR2 FQNNGV. This CDR3 comprises 16 residues. CDR3 nucleotides: TGTGCCAGCAGCTTAGACGGCGGGAGAGTTTCCTACGAGCAGTACTTC. Residues: CASSLDGGRVSYEQYF.

The CDR3 DNA follows: TGTGCCAGCAGCTTGGAGTCGGCAGGGCAGTGGAACTATGGCTACACCTTC. It translates to CASSLESAGQWNYGYTF. V gene TRBV5-6 combines with J gene TRBJ1-2; tentatively, D is TRBD1 (5 bases). Germline values: CDR1 SGHDT, CDR2 YYEEEE. Trimming took off 0 bases at V and 2 bases at J, with 17 bases between the two ends. The CDR3 length is 17 residues.

The chain uses TRBV5-1 and TRBJ2-5; 7 positions match TRBD1. Trimming took 3 bases from V and 4 from J; bases not matched to a gene: 6. The V gene's germline CDR1 is SGHRS and CDR2 YFSETQ. The CDR3 totals 14 residues. As DNA, the CDR3 is TGCGCCAGCAGCTCCGACAGGGCTGGAGAGACCCAGTACTTC. Translating it yields CASSSDRAGETQYF.

The chain combines TRBV9 with TRBJ1-4, with D possibly matching TRBD1 (5 bases). The germline V and J ends were trimmed by 0 bases and 5 bases, with 14 bases remaining between them. CDR1 is SGDLS and CDR2 is YYNGEE in the germline V gene. The CDR3 spans 16 residues. The CDR3 spells CASSVAPQGGNEKLFF. Here the CDR3 DNA reads TGTGCCAGCAGCGTAGCTCCCCAGGGTGGGAATGAAAAACTGTTTTTT.

The CDR3 protein is CASSLVLETQYF. The CDR3 coding sequence is TGCGCCAGCAGCTTGGTATTGGAGACCCAGTACTTC. The chain carries TRBV5-1 and TRBJ2-5; no clear D gene. Trimming stripped 0 bases from V and 5 bases from J, with 5 bases between. The CDR3 is made up of 12 amino acids. Per germline, CDR1 SGHRS and CDR2 YFSETQ.

The chain uses TRBV18 and TRBJ2-1, with D perhaps matching TRBD1 (6 bases). Germline V gives CDR1 KGHSH, CDR2 LQKENI. V gave up 5 bases and J gave up 2 bases, with 10 bases separating them. CDR3 length: 14 residues. The CDR3 DNA is TGTGCCAGCTCATATAGGGACACCTACAATGAGCAGTTCTTC. Its protein product is CASSYRDTYNEQFF.

The rearrangement uses TRBV28 and TRBJ2-1, with 12 bases lining up with TRBD2. This CDR3 contains 14 residues. Germline CDR1 is MDHEN and CDR2 is SYDVKM. CDR3 sequence (DNA): TGTGCGGGAACTAGCGGGGGGCGGGAAAATGAGCAGTTCTTC. Translation gives CAGTSGGRENEQFF. The whole variable domain, remainder taken from reference TRBV28 and TRBJ2-1, is DVKVTQSSRYLVKRTGEKVFLECVQDMDHENMFWYRQDPGLGLRLIYFSYDVKMKEKGDIPEGYSVSREKKERFSLILESASTNQTSMYLCAGTSGGRENEQFFGPGTRLTVL.

This chain links TRBV5-4 with TRBJ1-2; a weak D match, TRBD1 (5 bases). There are 14 residues in the CDR3. The germline V gene encodes CDR1 SGHNT and CDR2 YYREEE (reference sequence). V shed 5 bases and J shed 2 bases, with 13 bases lying between them. Here the CDR3 DNA reads TGTGCCAGCAGACCTATCCAGGGAAACTATGGCTACACCTTC. It encodes CASRPIQGNYGYTF.

The V gene is TRBV5-6, the J gene TRBJ1-1; possible D gene TRBD1, 6 bases. CDR3 size: 16 residues. Trimming took off 1 base at V and 0 bases at J, with 13 bases between the two ends. CDR1 is SGHDT, CDR2 YYEEEE, per germline. The CDR3 bases are TGTGCCAGCAGCTTGTTGCCAGGGGCTTTGAACACTGAAGCTTTCTTT. It translates to CASSLLPGALNTEAFF.

V gene TRBV10-3 combines with J gene TRBJ2-3; D is possibly TRBD2 (6 bases). The CDR3 consists of 14 residues. Germline V lookup: CDR1 ENHRY, CDR2 SYGVKD. V was shortened by 6 bases and J by 0 bases, with 10 bases between the two germline ends. CDR3 protein: CAIRGTVSTDTQYF. Here the CDR3 DNA reads TGTGCCATCAGGGGGACTGTGAGCACAGATACGCAGTATTTT.

Concerning this clone: This same CDR3 is encoded by further DNA sequences in the sample. The rearrangement uses TRBV12-5 and TRBJ2-5, with a tentative D call TRBD1 (5 bases). The CDR3 sequence is 14 residues long. Trimming took 1 base from V and 2 from J, leaving 8 bases between them. Germline-derived CDR1 and CDR2 are LGHNT and FRNRAP. CDR3 bases: TGTGCTAGTGGTTTGGGGGGCTCTCAAGAGACCCAGTACTTC. It is translated as CASGLGGSQETQYF.

V gene TRBV28 combines with J gene TRBJ1-4; no clear D. With 2 bases removed from V and 11 bases from J, the gap between germline ends came to 12 bases. The germline V gene has CDR1 MDHEN and CDR2 SYDVKM. The CDR3 consists of 13 residues. Written as DNA, the CDR3 is TGTGCCAGCAGTTTAAGTCCGGAGAGGAAACTGTTTTTT. The encoded protein is CASSLSPERKLFF.

The V gene is TRBV10-2, the J gene TRBJ2-7, with D maybe TRBD1 (6 bases). Looked up from germline, CDR1 is WSHSY and CDR2 is SAAADI. The CDR3 is made up of 16 amino acids. Between the trimmed V and J ends, which lost 0 bases and 0 bases, there was a span of 12 bases. The DNA for the CDR3 is TGCGCCAGCAGTGAGTCCGGGACAACCGCCTCCTACGAGCAGTACTTC. Translating it yields CASSESGTTASYEQYF.

The chain employs TRBV19 and TRBJ2-2, with D tentatively TRBD2 (6 bases). Germline CDR1 reads LNHDA; CDR2 reads SQIVND (reference sequence). This CDR3 comprises 13 residues. The V end was cut by 3 bases, the J end by 5 bases, with 7 bases between. The CDR3 DNA sequence: TGTGCCAGTAGTATTCGGGAGACCGGGGAGCTGTTTTTT. It is translated as CASSIRETGELFF.

The V gene is TRBV27, the J gene TRBJ2-3, with a tentative D call TRBD2 (6 bases). CDR3 length: 16 amino acids. Trimming cost V 5 bases and J 0 bases, with 15 bases left between them. In germline, CDR1 is MNHEY, CDR2 SMNVEV (reference sequence). The chain's CDR3 is CASSPAGTLSTDTQYF. CDR3 in DNA: TGTGCCAGCAGTCCGGCCGGGACTCTGAGCACAGATACGCAGTATTTT.

The V gene is TRBV5-4, the J gene TRBJ2-2; TRBD2 aligns across 10 bases. After removal of 4 bases from V and 1 base from J, the junction contained 4 bases not matched to a gene. The CDR3 has 16 residues. Germline V CDR1 and CDR2: SGHNT, YYREEE (reference sequence). The CDR3 here is CASSPGTSVNTGELFF. The CDR3 DNA is TGTGCCAGCAGCCCGGGGACTAGCGTGAACACCGGGGAGCTGTTTTTT.

The V gene is TRBV10-3, the J gene TRBJ1-1; TRBD1 agrees at 8 bases. Per the germline V gene, CDR1 is ENHRY and CDR2 is SYGVKD. The CDR3 totals 16 residues. V shed 4 bases and J 1 base; nucleotides not matched to a gene: 8. This CDR3 reads CAISAGGLTRNTEAFF. The DNA of the CDR3 is TGTGCCATCAGTGCAGGGGGCCTTACGAGGAACACTGAAGCTTTCTTT.

The V and J genes are TRBV7-8 and TRBJ2-2, with 9 bases aligning to TRBD2. From germline, CDR1 is SGHVS and CDR2 FQNEAQ. With V trimmed by 4 bases and J by 1 base, 4 bases remained unmatched. The length of the CDR3 is 16 residues. The CDR3 is CASSSMTSGNTGELFF. Here the CDR3 DNA reads TGTGCCAGCAGCTCCATGACTAGCGGGAACACCGGGGAGCTGTTTTTT. Based on the CDR3 plus reference TRBV7-8 and TRBJ2-2, the full variable domain is GAGVSQSPRYKVAKRGQDVALRCDPISGHVSLFWYQQALGQGPEFLTYFQNEAQLDKSGLPSDRFFAERPEGSVSTLKIQRTQQEDSAVYLCASSSMTSGNTGELFFGEGSRLTVL.

The chain is built from TRBV28 and TRBJ1-5, with D possibly TRBD1 on 5 matching bases. Germline V gene data show CDR1 as MDHEN and CDR2 as SYDVKM. The V end lost 5 bases, the J end lost 9 bases, and 14 bases lay between the germline ends. The CDR3 has 13 amino acids. The CDR3, as DNA: TGTGCCAGCAGTCAAGGGGCACCATCGCCCCAGCATTTT. Protein product: CASSQGAPSPQHF.

V usage is TRBV5-1 and J usage is TRBJ1-4; D unclear. The CDR3 covers 15 residues. Germline CDR1 reads SGHRS; CDR2 reads YFSETQ. Deletions cut 0 bases from V and 11 bases from J, with 17 bases between. The CDR3 protein is CASSLAPFSPGKLFF. Written as DNA, the CDR3 is TGCGCCAGCAGCTTGGCCCCATTTTCCCCCGGGAAACTGTTTTTT.

This chain joins TRBV19 and TRBJ2-7; TRBD1 matches at 8 bases. CDR1 and CDR2 (germline): LNHDA, SQIVND (reference sequence). Unmatched junction bases numbered 6, after V lost 5 bases and J lost 0 bases. This CDR3 is 15 amino acids long. The DNA of the CDR3 is TGTGCCAGTAGTCCCCGGGACAGGAGCTCCTACGAGCAGTACTTC. Translation: CASSPRDRSSYEQYF. Complete variable domain (other parts from reference TRBV19 and TRBJ2-7): DGGITQSPKYLFRKEGQNVTLSCEQNLNHDAMYWYRQDPGQGLRLIYYSQIVNDFQKGDIAEGYSVSREKKESFPLTVTSAQKNPTAFYLCASSPRDRSSYEQYFGPGTRLTVT.

The V gene is TRBV19, the J gene TRBJ1-6; the match to TRBD1 covers 7 bases. V lost 6 bases and J lost 1; bases outside the gene matches: 3. This CDR3 spans 15 amino acids. Per germline, CDR1 LNHDA and CDR2 SQIVND (reference sequence). Here the CDR3 DNA reads TGTGCCAGTAGCAACAGGGGATCCTATAATTCACCCCTCCACTTT. Protein sequence: CASSNRGSYNSPLHF.

V is TRBV6-5 and J is TRBJ1-2; TRBD1 agrees at 7 bases. CDR3 length equals 14 residues. Germline V gene data show CDR1 as MNHEY and CDR2 as SVGAGI. The V gene end was trimmed by 6 bases and the J gene end by 3 bases; junction bases not matched to a gene: 7. The CDR3 coding sequence is TGTGCCAGCAGCCACGGGCAGGGGGACTATGGCTACACCTTC. Its translation: CASSHGQGDYGYTF.

The CDR3 reads CASNRELAKNIQYF. CDR3 coding DNA: TGTGCCAGCAATAGGGAGTTGGCCAAAAACATTCAGTACTTC. V and J are TRBV2 and TRBJ2-4; D is possibly TRBD2 (5 bases). V lost 7 bases and J lost 1, with 11 bases in between. Germline V gives CDR1 SNHLY, CDR2 FYNNEI. There are 14 residues in the CDR3.

The rearrangement joins TRBV6-5 to TRBJ1-1, with a possible D match to TRBD1 (5 bases). This CDR3 comprises 15 residues. V was shortened by 5 bases and J by 1 base, with 14 bases between the two germline ends. Germline V lookup: CDR1 MNHEY, CDR2 SVGAGI. This CDR3 reads CASSQQRGGNTEAFF. CDR3 DNA sequence: TGTGCCAGCAGTCAACAACGGGGGGGGAACACTGAAGCTTTCTTT.

The chain carries TRBV27 and TRBJ2-2, with a possible D match to TRBD2 (5 bases). The CDR3 runs 13 residues. V was clipped by 3 bases and J by 7 bases, with 9 bases between them. CDR1 and CDR2 from the germline V gene are MNHEY and SMNVEV (reference sequence). The DNA of the CDR3 is TGTGCCAGCAGTTTCACTAGGTACGGGGAGCTGTTTTTT. Amino acid sequence: CASSFTRYGELFF.

This chain joins TRBV28 and TRBJ1-2; 8 bases fit TRBD1. The germline V gene has CDR1 MDHEN and CDR2 SYDVKM. The CDR3 totals 14 residues. The trim removed 2 bases at V and 8 bases at J, leaving 7 bases unmatched. This CDR3 is CASSLPDRVIGYTF. In DNA, the CDR3 is TGTGCCAGCAGTTTACCGGACAGGGTAATCGGCTACACCTTC.

The chain has TRBV11-2 and TRBJ2-1; D not certain. The germline V gene has CDR1 SGHAT and CDR2 FQNNGV. Trimming shortened V by 5 bases and J by 1 base, and 15 bases separated the two germline ends. This CDR3 comprises 16 residues. The CDR3 DNA follows: TGTGCCAGCAGCCTCTACAGCTTTGGTTCCTACAATGAGCAGTTCTTC. The encoded protein is CASSLYSFGSYNEQFF.